This T cell receptor beta chain was captured by sequencing in a study of cytomegalovirus exposure and HLA in healthy donors. Findings and caveats of the study: It was found in a later analysis that first-cohort TCR clusters tended to co-occur in the 90 to 150 validation repertoires. There were some public TCRs occurring in many donors, but most TCR sequences were rare. Researchers catalogued roughly 170 TCR beta chains as cytomegalovirus-associated.

As to this clone: The antigen is not known.

Measured with immunoSEQ multiplex PCR; TCRdb has only the in-frame clones, and not every one. The repertoire consists of approximately 150,000 clones, with 85% to 90% occurring once and the leading ten covering about 3%. Donors were drawn from the approximately 120-subject validation cohort, separate from the approximately 620-subject first cohort. V gave up 5 bases and J gave up 6 bases, with 15 bases separating them. The CDR3 length is 14 residues. Per the germline V gene, CDR1 is SGHNT and CDR2 is YYREEE (reference sequence). V gene TRBV5-4 combines with J gene TRBJ2-1; possible D gene TRBD1, 7 bases. The receptor comes from a woman aged 18-35 years in good health and CMV-seropositive. Source material: PBMCs. The CDR3 is CASSQGEVVNEQFF. The CDR3 DNA reads TGTGCCAGCAGTCAGGGGGAGGTAGTCAATGAGCAGTTCTTC.